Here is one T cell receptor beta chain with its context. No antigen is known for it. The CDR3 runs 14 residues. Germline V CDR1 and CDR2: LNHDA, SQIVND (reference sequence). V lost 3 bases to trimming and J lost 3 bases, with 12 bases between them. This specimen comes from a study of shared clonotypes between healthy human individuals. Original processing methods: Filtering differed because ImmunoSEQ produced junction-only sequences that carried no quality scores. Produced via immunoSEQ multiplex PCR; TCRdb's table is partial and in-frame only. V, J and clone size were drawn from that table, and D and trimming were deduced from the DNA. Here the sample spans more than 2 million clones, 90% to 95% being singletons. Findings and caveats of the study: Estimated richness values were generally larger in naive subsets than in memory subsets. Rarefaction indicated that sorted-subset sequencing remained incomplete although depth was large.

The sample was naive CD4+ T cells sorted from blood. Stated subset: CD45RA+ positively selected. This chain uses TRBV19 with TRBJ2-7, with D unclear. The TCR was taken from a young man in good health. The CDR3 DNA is TGTGCCAGTAGTATTGGTGACGGCTACTACGAGCAGTACTTC. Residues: CASSIGDGYYEQYF.